This entry concerns a single TCR beta chain. The antigen is not known. This entry is derived from a study of cytomegalovirus exposure and HLA in healthy donors. It was with 60 Vbeta and 13 Jbeta primers that the PCR ran. Sequenced by immunoSEQ multiplex PCR; TCRdb stores in-frame clones only, minus some. This table has around 110,000 clones, around 80% appearing once. Germline V gives CDR1 PRHDT, CDR2 FYEKMQ (reference sequence). The length of the CDR3 is 11 residues. Between the trimmed V and J ends, which lost 6 bases and 7 bases, there was a span of 7 bases. Study results and limitations: The CMV antigen specificity of a few CMV-associated chains was confirmed through in vitro analysis. Most likely, a cluster of highly shared sequence variants arose as a sequencing artifact. Investigators reported about 160 TCR beta chains as tied to cytomegalovirus. TCR beta V segments were, for the most part, productive about 87% or about 30% of the time in an earlier analysis.

The sequence came from a man aged 40-49 years in good health and CMV-seronegative. This chain links TRBV13 with TRBJ2-1; possibly TRBD1 for D (6 bases). The sequenced sample consisted of PBMCs. CDR3 in DNA: TGTGCCAGCAGTCAGGGGAATGAGCAGTTCTTC. Residues: CASSQGNEQFF.